The T cell receptor beta chain described here comes from a study of T cell responses to AZD1222 COVID-19 vaccine. About the research overall: The study pooled second doses at about 4 or about 12 weeks.

Generated by immunoSEQ multiplex PCR, the TCRdb table keeps only in-frame clones and is missing some. The sample contains roughly 99,000 clones, around 90% of which appear only once. As to this clone: Its antigen is still unknown.

Notes on the study in general: At study baseline, merely six AZD1222 recipients were seropositive. Clonal diversity was possibly underestimated; the donors were predominantly white British and more often female. Reports say nearly half of spike-specific TCRs go after unmutated variant regions.

This CDR3 has 16 amino acids. Germline-derived CDR1 and CDR2 are MNHEY and SVGAGI. Unmatched junction bases numbered 10, after V lost 2 bases and J lost 4 bases. The J gene is TRBJ1-1, the V gene TRBV6-5, with 7 positions matching TRBD1. The sequence came from an adult in good health. The specimen comprised peripheral blood, sampled on day 0 of AZD1222 vaccination. This CDR3 is CASSYKGRQGRTEAFF. The CDR3 DNA sequence: TGTGCCAGCAGTTACAAGGGGCGACAGGGACGCACTGAAGCTTTCTTT.